The 18 T cell receptor beta chains below all came from one sample that was sequenced in a study of shared clonotypes between healthy human individuals. Here immunoSEQ multiplex PCR was the method, and the copy in TCRdb shows in-frame clones only, minus some. The table shows 2 million to 3 million clones, with approximately 90% occurring only once. The sequencing input was naive CD4+ T cells sorted from blood. Subset of the sample: CD45RA+ positively selected. These receptors all come from a man between 18 and 35 years old in good health.

Turning to this clone: Lacking the conserved final phenylalanine or tryptophan, this CDR3 likely reflects a read error. The rearrangement links TRBV4-2 to TRBJ1-6; D gene ambiguous. Trimming pared 1 base from V and 11 bases from J, leaving 12 bases between. The CDR3 is made up of 14 amino acids. CDR1 LGHNA and CDR2 YNFKEQ come from the germline V gene. DNA of the CDR3: TGTGCCAGCAGCCAAGCAGGAACGGGCCCACCCCTCCACCTT. This encodes CASSQAGTGPPLHL.

J is TRBJ1-6 and V is TRBV10-3; D ambiguous. The germline CDR1 and CDR2 sequences are ENHRY and SYGVKD. This CDR3 contains 13 residues. Trimming cost V 4 bases and J 7 bases, with 8 bases left between them. CDR3 protein: CAISVDGNSPLHF. DNA of the CDR3: TGTGCCATCAGTGTAGACGGCAATTCACCCCTCCACTTT.

The chain is built from TRBV5-8 and TRBJ2-1; possibly TRBD1 for D (6 bases). Germline loops: CDR1 SGHTS, CDR2 YDEGEE. The length of the CDR3 is 15 residues. V lost 0 bases and J lost 0, with 7 bases in between. The CDR3 is CASSLEGDSYNEQFF. The CDR3, as DNA: TGTGCCAGCAGCTTGGAGGGGGACTCCTACAATGAGCAGTTCTTC.

As concerns this clone: The same CDR3 arises from other DNA sequences in this sample as well. V gene TRBV11-2 combines with J gene TRBJ2-7; no clear D gene. The CDR3 loop spans 11 amino acids. V was cut by 3 bases and J by 6 bases, with 6 bases left in between. CDR1 and CDR2 (germline): SGHAT, FQNNGV. CDR3 sequence: CASSLGPEQYF. CDR3 bases: TGTGCCAGCAGCTTGGGCCCCGAGCAGTACTTC.

V and J are TRBV9 and TRBJ2-2, with 10 bases aligning to TRBD1. V lost 4 bases and J lost 3; bases outside the gene matches: 3. The CDR3 has 15 amino acids. Germline V gene data show CDR1 as SGDLS and CDR2 as YYNGEE. CDR3 sequence reads: CASSRDRGYTGELFF. The CDR3 bases are TGTGCCAGCAGCCGGGACAGGGGATACACCGGGGAGCTGTTTTTT.

The chain carries TRBV5-1 and TRBJ2-2; the D is unclear. The CDR3 covers 15 residues. Germline CDR1 and CDR2: SGHRS and YFSETQ. V was clipped by 3 bases and J by 6 bases, with 15 bases between them. The CDR3 reads CASSSMGNAAGELFF. CDR3 bases: TGCGCCAGCAGCTCCATGGGAAACGCGGCCGGGGAGCTGTTTTTT.

The V gene is TRBV7-2, the J gene TRBJ1-1, with TRBD1 matching 7 bases. The CDR3 has 14 amino acids. The J segment lost 5 bases and the V segment lost 5 bases, leaving 8 bases of the junction unmatched. Germline V lookup: CDR1 SGHTA, CDR2 FQGNSA. CDR3 protein: CASSPKGGSTEAFF. In DNA form, the CDR3 reads TGTGCCAGCAGCCCCAAAGGGGGCAGTACTGAAGCTTTCTTT.

The CDR3 region is CASSSGPPSPLHF. The DNA for the CDR3 is TGTGCCAGTAGTTCGGGACCTCCTTCACCCCTCCACTTT. The V gene is TRBV19, the J gene TRBJ1-6; a weak D match, TRBD1 (5 bases). Per the germline V gene, CDR1 is LNHDA and CDR2 is SQIVND (reference sequence). Deletions cut 5 bases from V and 9 bases from J, with 11 bases between. The length of the CDR3 is 13 residues.

This chain joins TRBV19 and TRBJ1-5; 7 nucleotides match TRBD1. The CDR3 loop spans 16 amino acids. Germline values: CDR1 LNHDA, CDR2 SQIVND (reference sequence). The ends lost 5 bases at V and 4 bases at J; junction bases unmatched: 11. The chain's CDR3 is CASSALRGTANQPQHF. CDR3 bases: TGTGCCAGTAGTGCCCTGCGCGGGACAGCAAATCAGCCCCAGCATTTT.

This clone has just one count. The chain has TRBV19 and TRBJ1-5; 7 nucleotides line up with TRBD1. The ends lost 5 bases at V and 0 bases at J; junction bases unmatched: 13. CDR1 and CDR2 from the germline V gene are LNHDA and SQIVND (reference sequence). This CDR3 spans 18 amino acids. Written as DNA, the CDR3 is TGTGCCAGTAGTCTTTGGGCACGGGACAGCCGTAGCAATCAGCCCCAGCATTTT. Protein sequence: CASSLWARDSRSNQPQHF.

V gene TRBV14 combines with J gene TRBJ2-5, with D possibly called TRBD1 or TRBD2 (5 bases each). The CDR3 runs to 16 residues. Trimming removed 1 base from V and 5 bases from J, with 17 bases in between. Germline V gene data show CDR1 as SGHDN and CDR2 as FVKESK. CDR3: CASSQAFWRGEETQYF. CDR3 nucleotide sequence: TGTGCCAGCAGCCAAGCGTTCTGGCGAGGGGAGGAGACCCAGTACTTC.

V usage is TRBV6-6 and J usage is TRBJ2-7; 9 nucleotides agree with TRBD1. Germline V lookup: CDR1 MNHNY, CDR2 SVGAGI (reference sequence). The J segment lost 5 bases and the V segment lost 7 bases, leaving 15 bases of the junction unmatched. This CDR3 is built from 16 residues. CDR3 sequence: CASTLANRGRVNEQYF. The CDR3 DNA reads TGTGCCAGCACCCTGGCCAACAGGGGGCGCGTAAACGAGCAGTACTTC.

The chain employs TRBV30 and TRBJ2-3; D gene ambiguous. Germline-derived CDR1 and CDR2 are GTSNPN and SVGIG (reference sequence). The CDR3 runs 11 residues. Trimming pared 5 bases from V and 4 bases from J, leaving 7 bases between. Here the CDR3 reads CAWGVSDTQYF. The CDR3 coding sequence is TGTGCCTGGGGAGTTTCAGATACGCAGTATTTT. The variable domain in full, completed from reference TRBV30 and TRBJ2-3, reads SQTIHQWPATLVQPVGSPLSLECTVEGTSNPNLYWYRQAAGRGLQLLFYSVGIGQISSEVPQNLSASRPQDRQFILSSKKLLLSDSGFYLCAWGVSDTQYFGPGTRLTVL.

This chain connects TRBV9 to TRBJ1-2; 7 bases align to TRBD1. The V segment lost 0 bases and the J segment 4 bases; nucleotides outside the gene matches: 6. This CDR3 has 15 residues. Germline V gene lookup returns CDR1 SGDLS and CDR2 YYNGEE. The DNA of the CDR3 is TGTGCCAGCAGCGTAGGGAGGGGGCCTGGCTATGGCTACACCTTC. This translates into CASSVGRGPGYGYTF.

This chain links TRBV18 with TRBJ2-3; D is undetermined. CDR1 KGHSH and CDR2 LQKENI come from the germline V gene. This CDR3 has 14 residues. V was cut by 3 bases and J by 5 bases, with 12 bases left in between. The CDR3 here is CASSPGSGEDTQYF. The CDR3 bases are TGTGCCAGCTCACCCGGCAGTGGTGAAGATACGCAGTATTTT.

CDR3 in amino acids: CAIRPLSSLGTGELFF. The CDR3 DNA is TGTGCCATCAGGCCCCTGTCTAGTCTCGGCACCGGGGAGCTGTTTTTT. V gene TRBV10-3 combines with J gene TRBJ2-2; D ambiguous. The CDR3 is made up of 16 amino acids. Germline-derived CDR1 and CDR2 are ENHRY and SYGVKD. V lost 6 bases and J 4 bases, leaving 18 bases between the germline ends.

In this sample, this clone turned up once. Other DNA sequences within the sample encode an identical CDR3. This rearrangement joins TRBV5-1 to TRBJ2-5; 7 positions match TRBD1. Germline CDR1 SGHRS, CDR2 YFSETQ. J was trimmed by 2 bases and V by 4 bases; bases with no gene match: 5. This CDR3 is built from 14 residues. The CDR3 nucleotides are TGCGCCAGCAGCGCCGGGACAGCTCAAGAGACCCAGTACTTC. Translation gives CASSAGTAQETQYF.

This clone was recorded once. This chain uses TRBV14 with TRBJ2-3, with 10 bases that match TRBD2. CDR1 and CDR2 (germline): SGHDN, FVKESK. This CDR3 comprises 16 residues. J lost 3 bases, V lost 4 bases, and 7 bases had no gene match. The CDR3 DNA follows: TGTGCCAGCAGCCGAATAGCGGGGGGCAGGACAGATACGCAGTATTTT. Its translation is CASSRIAGGRTDTQYF.